Below are 14 T cell receptor beta chains sequenced from a single sample in a study of OX40 agonist ivuxolimab in advanced cancers. Clones were read by immunoSEQ multiplex PCR, and TCRdb kept only the in-frame ones, dropping some. In the table there are under 90,000 clones, approximately 89% of which are singletons. This material consisted of CD4+ or CD8+ T cells sorted from blood, taken in a trial of the OX40 agonist ivuxolimab. These receptors were collected from an adult with an advanced solid tumor such as melanoma, head and neck, liver or kidney cancer.

The V and J genes are TRBV5-1 and TRBJ2-2; possibly TRBD1 for D (6 bases). The V end was cut by 4 bases, the J end by 1 base, with 14 bases between. CDR3 size: 16 residues. CDR1 SGHRS and CDR2 YFSETQ come from the germline V gene. The CDR3 spells CASSEIDRKNTGELFF. CDR3 nucleotide sequence: TGCGCCAGCAGCGAGATAGACAGGAAGAACACCGGGGAGCTGTTTTTT.

This chain uses TRBV5-4 with TRBJ2-7, with D tentatively TRBD1 or TRBD2 (5 bases each). Germline V gives CDR1 SGHNT, CDR2 YYREEE (reference sequence). This CDR3 comprises 17 residues. V was pared by 4 bases and J by 3 bases, with 23 bases between. This chain's CDR3 is CASSPSLRSPRGYEQYV. The CDR3 nucleotides read TGTGCCAGCAGCCCCTCCTTGCGTTCTCCGAGGGGCTACGAGCAGTACGTC.

The chain has TRBV5-1 and TRBJ2-1; D tentatively fits TRBD1 or TRBD2 (7 bases each). V was cut by 3 bases and J by 4 bases, with 17 bases left in between. CDR1 is SGHRS and CDR2 is YFSETQ in the germline V gene. CDR3 length: 16 amino acids. The CDR3 nucleotides are TGCGCCAGCAGCTCGAAGGGAGGGGGCTCGTACAATGAGCAGTTCTTC. Protein: CASSSKGGGSYNEQFF.

CDR3 amino acids: CASRGGGQGIYEQYF. CDR3 in DNA: TGTGCCAGCAGAGGGGGGGGACAGGGGATATACGAGCAGTACTTC. The gene calls are TRBV25-1 and TRBJ2-7; 10 bases fit TRBD1. Per the germline V gene, CDR1 is MGHDK and CDR2 is SYGVNS. The V segment lost 6 bases and the J segment 4 bases; nucleotides outside the gene matches: 9. The CDR3 totals 15 residues.

This chain joins TRBV18 and TRBJ1-2, with 7 bases lining up with TRBD1. The CDR3 has 17 residues. After removal of 4 bases from V and 2 bases from J, the junction contained 13 bases not matched to a gene. Germline CDR1 reads KGHSH; CDR2 reads LQKENI. The CDR3 here is CASSQNRDRTTNYGYTF. CDR3 sequence (DNA): TGTGCCAGCTCACAGAATAGGGACAGAACTACCAACTATGGCTACACCTTC.

The chain employs TRBV7-8 and TRBJ2-7; D is uncertain. The CDR3 is made up of 11 amino acids. V lost 5 bases and J 1 base, leaving 3 bases between the germline ends. Germline CDR1 SGHVS, CDR2 FQNEAQ. The CDR3 bases are TGTGCCAGCAGCCCTTCCTACGAGCAGTACTTC. Its protein product is CASSPSYEQYF. The whole variable domain, filled in from reference TRBV7-8 and TRBJ2-7, reads GAGVSQSPRYKVAKRGQDVALRCDPISGHVSLFWYQQALGQGPEFLTYFQNEAQLDKSGLPSDRFFAERPEGSVSTLKIQRTQQEDSAVYLCASSPSYEQYFGPGTRLTVT.

The genes are TRBV27 and TRBJ1-5, with D possibly TRBD1 on 5 matching bases. Trimming removed 6 bases from V and 4 bases from J, with 13 bases in between. CDR3 size: 14 residues. Looked up from germline, CDR1 is MNHEY and CDR2 is SMNVEV (reference sequence). The CDR3 protein is CASRGRPGNQPQHF. The DNA of the CDR3 is TGTGCCAGCAGGGGACGGCCCGGGAATCAGCCCCAGCATTTT.

The rearrangement links TRBV9 to TRBJ2-7, with no clear D. The V end lost 0 bases, the J end lost 3 bases, and 7 bases lay between the germline ends. This CDR3 comprises 13 residues. Germline V gene sequence: CDR1 SGDLS, CDR2 YYNGEE. CDR3 bases: TGTGCCAGCAGCGTAGGGGGAAGCTACGAGCAGTACTTC. As protein: CASSVGGSYEQYF. Full variable domain (outside the CDR3, taken from reference TRBV9 and TRBJ2-7): DSGVTQTPKHLITATGQRVTLRCSPRSGDLSVYWYQQSLDQGLQFLIQYYNGEERAKGNILERFSAQQFPDLHSELNLSSLELGDSALYFCASSVGGSYEQYFGPGTRLTVT.

This chain uses TRBV28 with TRBJ1-1; D perhaps matches TRBD1 (6 bases). The CDR3 has 12 residues. Deletions cut 4 bases from V and 8 bases from J, with 11 bases between. Per germline, CDR1 MDHEN and CDR2 SYDVKM. The CDR3 spells CASSSSTGEAFF. The DNA for the CDR3 is TGTGCCAGCAGTTCATCGACAGGAGAAGCTTTCTTT.

The J gene is TRBJ2-7, the V gene TRBV7-2, with D hard to call. This CDR3 contains 13 residues. Trimming took 8 bases from V and 1 from J, leaving 12 bases between them. Germline V gives CDR1 SGHTA, CDR2 FQGNSA. For the CDR3, the DNA is TGTGCCAGCGGCTCCCAAAGATCCTACGAGCAGTACTTC. Its protein is CASGSQRSYEQYF.

The V call is TRBV6-6, the J call TRBJ2-2; weak D call: TRBD1 (7 bases). V shed 2 bases and J shed 0 bases, with 10 bases lying between them. There are 16 residues in the CDR3. Germline lookup yields CDR1 MNHNY and CDR2 SVGAGI (reference sequence). CDR3 sequence (DNA): TGTGCCAGCAGTTACGGGGGGACAGCGAACACCGGGGAGCTGTTTTTT. This gives the protein CASSYGGTANTGELFF.

This chain connects TRBV11-2 to TRBJ2-7; 10 bases agree with TRBD2. The CDR3 has 17 residues. With V trimmed by 4 bases and J by 3 bases, 12 bases remained unmatched. Germline CDR1 reads SGHAT; CDR2 reads FQNNGV. CDR3 residues: CASSSLSPAGGYYEQYF. In DNA, the CDR3 is TGTGCCAGCAGCTCCCTTTCTCCAGCGGGAGGGTACTACGAGCAGTACTTC.

This chain links TRBV6-5 with TRBJ2-2; D might be TRBD1 (5 bases). This CDR3 is built from 15 residues. From germline, CDR1 is MNHEY and CDR2 SVGAGI. Trimming took off 4 bases at V and 2 bases at J, with 11 bases between the two ends. The CDR3 DNA sequence: TGTGCCAGCAGTTTTGACAGTCAAAACACCGGGGAGCTGTTTTTT. Protein product: CASSFDSQNTGELFF.

The chain links TRBV11-2 to TRBJ2-7, with 7 bases identical to TRBD1. Germline V gives CDR1 SGHAT, CDR2 FQNNGV. V shed 5 bases and J 2 bases; nucleotides not matched to a gene: 3. The CDR3 totals 13 residues. CDR3 DNA: TGTGCCAGCAGCCGACAGGGACCCTACGAGCAGTACGTC. Encoded protein: CASSRQGPYEQYV.